What follows are 4 T cell receptor beta chains derived from one specimen sequenced in a study of neurological immune-mediated disorders. A single record per CDR3 protein comes from TCRdb applying MiXCR to the 5' RACE reads. This table holds over 65,000 distinct CDR3 sequences, approximately 10% found once. Sequenced: PBMCs. These receptors were collected from a man aged 45-65 years in good health.

This clonotype was recorded many times. CDR3: CSVAQAGGYQETQYF. CDR3 sequence (DNA): TGCAGCGTTGCTCAGGCAGGGGGGTACCAAGAGACCCAGTACTTC. The chain joins TRBV29-1 to TRBJ2-5; TRBD1 is a possible D gene (7 bases). The V and J ends lost 4 bases and 0 bases respectively, with 15 bases between them. Germline CDR1 reads SQVTM; CDR2 reads ANQGSEA. The CDR3 is 15 residues long.

This clonotype came up a few times. The chain links TRBV4-2 to TRBJ1-1; maybe TRBD1 (5 bases). Trimming removed 1 base at V and 10 bases at J, with 13 bases between. Germline lookup yields CDR1 LGHNA and CDR2 YNFKEQ. The CDR3 has 13 residues. CDR3 protein: CASSQGGGSRAFF. DNA of the CDR3: TGTGCCAGCAGCCAAGGTGGGGGGTCGCGAGCTTTCTTT.

In this sample, this clonotype turned up many times. The CDR3 loop reads CSAVVAGGLNEQFF. Here the CDR3 DNA reads TGCAGTGCGGTGGTAGCGGGGGGCCTCAATGAGCAGTTCTTC. This chain connects TRBV20-1 to TRBJ2-1, with TRBD2 matching 10 bases. There are 14 residues in the CDR3. Germline V gene sequence: CDR1 DFQATT, CDR2 SNEGSKA (reference sequence). Trimming took 6 bases from V and 6 from J; bases not matched to a gene: 8.

This clonotype was observed many times. The chain is built from TRBV7-3 and TRBJ2-3, with D hard to call. From germline, CDR1 is SGHTA and CDR2 FQGTGA. The CDR3 contains 15 residues. The V end lost 0 bases, the J end lost 4 bases, and 11 bases lay between the germline ends. The CDR3 is CASSLTGNQADTQYF. CDR3 DNA: TGTGCCAGCAGCTTAACGGGAAACCAGGCAGATACGCAGTATTTT.